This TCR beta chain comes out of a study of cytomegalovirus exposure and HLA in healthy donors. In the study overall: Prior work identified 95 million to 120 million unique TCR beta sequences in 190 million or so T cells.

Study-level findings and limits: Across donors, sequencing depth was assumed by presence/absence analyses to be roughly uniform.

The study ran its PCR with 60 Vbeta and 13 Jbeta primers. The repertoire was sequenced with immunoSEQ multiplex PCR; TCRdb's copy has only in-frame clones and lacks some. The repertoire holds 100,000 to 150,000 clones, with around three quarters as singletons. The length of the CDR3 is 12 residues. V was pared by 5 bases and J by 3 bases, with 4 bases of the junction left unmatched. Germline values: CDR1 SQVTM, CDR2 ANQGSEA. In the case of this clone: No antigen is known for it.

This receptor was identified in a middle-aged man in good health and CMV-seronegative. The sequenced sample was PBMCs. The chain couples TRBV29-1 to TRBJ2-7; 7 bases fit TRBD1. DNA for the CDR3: TGCAGCGTTAGGAACAGGGGCTACGAGCAGTACTTC. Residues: CSVRNRGYEQYF.